This T cell receptor beta chain was found in a study of somatic mutations in cytotoxic T cells in rheumatoid arthritis. As for the study in general: Flow cytometric sorting isolated some V beta antibody-stained T-cell populations at nearly 100% purity, and among them were V beta1+ cells that underwent TCRB sequencing. Study-level points and caveats: The study found that the largest CD8+ clone exceeded 20% of CD8+ cells in about an eighth of the roughly 60 patients. CD8+ T-cell clonality did not differ significantly between rheumatoid arthritis patients and age-matched healthy controls.

V was cut by 0 bases and J by 6 bases, with 8 bases left in between. This CDR3 comprises 14 residues. Germline lookup yields CDR1 SEHNR and CDR2 FQNEAQ (reference sequence). Points on this clone: Its target is unknown.

This table comes from immunoSEQ multiplex PCR, and its TCRdb copy is limited to in-frame clones, with some not included. Of more than 25,000 clones listed, 82% were seen once; the top ten hold approximately 5.1%. The V and J genes are TRBV7-9 and TRBJ2-2; D remains unclear. Sample: CD8+ T cells sorted from blood. This receptor was identified in a man aged 45-65 years in good health. CDR3 sequence (DNA): TGTGCCAGCAGCTTAGCGCGAATAGCCGGGGAGCTGTTTTTT. Its translation: CASSLARIAGELFF.